This TCR beta chain originates from a study of T cell repertoires in cytomegalovirus infection. Whole-study context: Matching HLA type, along with CMV infection, was indicated by public TCR beta signatures.

TCRdb reprocessed the reads via MiXCR and lists one record per CDR3 protein. The sample has 600,000 to 800,000 distinct CDR3 sequences; around 24% are singletons. There are 17 residues in the CDR3. Trimming removed 6 bases at V and 0 bases at J, with 18 bases between. Germline CDR1 MNHEY, CDR2 SVGEGT. Remarks on this clonotype: As yet, its antigen is unknown.

Points from the study as a whole: In two of eight donors, the top clonotype was HLA-C-restricted CMV-specific.

The source material was CD8+ T cells from PBMCs. This TCR derives from a human donor in good health (CMV status not recorded). Some clones in this sample may be carry-over from other donors' samples. The chain couples TRBV6-2 or TRBV6-3 to TRBJ1-5; D call uncertain. The CDR3 DNA follows: TGTGCCAGCAGGTGGGGTGACCAAGGTTATAGCAATCAGCCCCAGCATTTT. This gives the protein CASRWGDQGYSNQPQHF.